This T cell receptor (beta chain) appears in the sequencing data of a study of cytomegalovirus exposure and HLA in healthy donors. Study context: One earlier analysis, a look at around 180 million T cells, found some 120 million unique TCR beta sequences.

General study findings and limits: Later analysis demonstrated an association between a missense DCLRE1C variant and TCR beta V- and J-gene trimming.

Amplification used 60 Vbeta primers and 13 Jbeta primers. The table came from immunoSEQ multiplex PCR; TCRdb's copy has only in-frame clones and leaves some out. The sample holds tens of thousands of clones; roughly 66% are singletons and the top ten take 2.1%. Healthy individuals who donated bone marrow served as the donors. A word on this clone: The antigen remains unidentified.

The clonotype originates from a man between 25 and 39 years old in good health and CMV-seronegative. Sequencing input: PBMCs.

CDR3: CASSLGSGEQYF. As DNA, the CDR3 is TGTGCCAGCAGCTTAGGCTCCGGGGAGCAGTACTTC. This rearrangement joins TRBV7-6 to TRBJ2-7, with no clear D. From germline, CDR1 is SGHVS and CDR2 FNYEAQ. The germline V and J ends were trimmed by 1 base and 7 bases, with 8 bases remaining between them. This CDR3 is 12 amino acids long. The full variable domain, its missing parts supplied by reference TRBV7-6 and TRBJ2-7, is GAGVSQSPRYKVTKRGQDVALRCDPISGHVSLYWYRQALGQGPEFLTYFNYEAQQDKSGLPNDRFSAERPEGSISTLTIQRTEQRDSAMYRCASSLGSGEQYFGPGTRLTVT.